The clone carrying this T cell receptor (beta chain) has at least ten counts. The antigen remains undetermined. Unique molecular identifiers, one per molecule, were present on every TCR cDNA molecule. MiXCR, applied by TCRdb to the 5' RACE reads, yields one record per CDR3 protein. The data hold some 35,000 distinct CDR3 sequences, with more than 6.5% observed a single time. Time point indicated: blood at routine non-recurrence follow-up after resection. Unsorted whole RNA from tumor, nontumor lung or frozen PBMC underwent sequencing. Trimming cost V 0 bases and J 9 bases; bases outside gene matches: 5. There are 15 residues in the CDR3. Germline values: CDR1 MNHNS, CDR2 SASEGT. These data belong to a study of spatial heterogeneity in lung cancer. For the study at large: Median follow-up for sequenced PBMC samples was about two years after resection, when such samples existed. Study outcomes and limitations: Follow-up blood showed ubiquitous expanded tumor TCRs less than blood at resection did.

This sequence joins TRBV6-1 and TRBJ2-1, with 10 bases aligning to TRBD1. This clonotype was obtained from a male donor with early-stage non-small cell lung cancer. The material sequenced was PBMCs, taken at follow-up. The CDR3 DNA reads as TGTGCCAGCAGTGAAGCGTGGGACAGGGGATCTGAGCAGTTCTTC. Protein: CASSEAWDRGSEQFF.